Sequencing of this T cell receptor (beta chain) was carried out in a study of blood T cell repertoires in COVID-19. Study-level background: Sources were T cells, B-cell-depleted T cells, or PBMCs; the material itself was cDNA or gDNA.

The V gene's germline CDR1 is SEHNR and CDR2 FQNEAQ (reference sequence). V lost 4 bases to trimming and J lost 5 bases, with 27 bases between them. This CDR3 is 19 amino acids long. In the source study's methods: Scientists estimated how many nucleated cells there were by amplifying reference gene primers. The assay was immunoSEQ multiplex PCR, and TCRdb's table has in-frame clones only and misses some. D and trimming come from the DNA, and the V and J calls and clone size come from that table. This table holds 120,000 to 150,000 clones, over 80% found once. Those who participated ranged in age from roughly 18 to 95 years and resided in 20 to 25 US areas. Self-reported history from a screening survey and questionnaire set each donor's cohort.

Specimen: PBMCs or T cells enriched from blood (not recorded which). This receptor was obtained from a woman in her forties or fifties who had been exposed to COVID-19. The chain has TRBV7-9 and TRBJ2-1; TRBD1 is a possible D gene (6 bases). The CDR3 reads CASSSSQPTRTAINNEQFF. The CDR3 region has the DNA TGTGCCAGCAGCTCGTCCCAGCCTACCCGGACAGCTATCAACAATGAGCAGTTCTTC.